This T cell receptor beta chain emerged from a study of sequential checkpoint blockade in melanoma. Turning to the study itself: Arm A got nivolumab then ipilimumab; arm B the reverse, 1:1.

Only in-frame clones appear in the TCRdb table, and some are missing; sequencing was by immunoSEQ multiplex PCR. Counted here are more than 4,500 clones, approximately 90% occurring once; the ten biggest clones make up around 10%. Germline-derived CDR1 and CDR2 are SGDLS and YYNGEE. Trimming pared 6 bases from V and 4 bases from J, leaving 15 bases between. The CDR3 covers 14 residues. The table lists this clone with a few counts. Treatment specified: randomized to nivolumab then ipilimumab (arm A) or the reverse (arm B). None of the patients previously received DNA-damaging chemotherapy. Sorted cells were live CD3+CD8+, lacking CD19 and CD56, from PBMCs.

This rearrangement joins TRBV9 to TRBJ2-3; D gene unclear. The sample here was CD8+ T cells sorted from blood (inferred from file names), taken from a patient given nivolumab and ipilimumab in sequence. The source is a human donor with melanoma. The CDR3 is CASNEMRFADTQYF. CDR3 DNA: TGTGCCAGCAACGAGATGAGGTTTGCAGATACGCAGTATTTT.